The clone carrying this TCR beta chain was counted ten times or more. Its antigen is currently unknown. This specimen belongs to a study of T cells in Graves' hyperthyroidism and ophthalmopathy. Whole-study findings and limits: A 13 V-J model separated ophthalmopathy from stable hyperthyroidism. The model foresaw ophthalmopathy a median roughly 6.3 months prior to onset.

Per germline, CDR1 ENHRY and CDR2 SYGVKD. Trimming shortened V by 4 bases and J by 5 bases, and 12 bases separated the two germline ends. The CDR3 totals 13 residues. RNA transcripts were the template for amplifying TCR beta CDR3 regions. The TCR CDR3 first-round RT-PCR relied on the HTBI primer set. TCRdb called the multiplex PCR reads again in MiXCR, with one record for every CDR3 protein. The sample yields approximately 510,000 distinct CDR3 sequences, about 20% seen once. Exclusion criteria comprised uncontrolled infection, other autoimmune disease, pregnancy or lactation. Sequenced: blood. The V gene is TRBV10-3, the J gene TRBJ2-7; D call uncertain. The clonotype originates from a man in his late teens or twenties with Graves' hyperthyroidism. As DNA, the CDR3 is TGTGCCATCAGTGTATCGCAGGCCAACGAGCAGTACTTC. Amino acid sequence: CAISVSQANEQYF.